This TCR beta chain was captured in a study of shared clonotypes between healthy human individuals. Study summary: CD4 naive and CD4 memory each took three plates per donor, while CD8 naive took two and CD8 memory one. Study-level results: Estimated richness was generally greater in naive than memory subsets. The naive CD4 repertoires of a handful of donors were compared, and roughly 5% of clonotypes were shared.

A word on this clone: Its antigen is currently unknown.

As defined, naive CD8 cells were CD45RO-negative and positively selected for CCR7, with terminally differentiated effector memory CD45RA+ cells excluded. Among the donors, all were Caucasian adults who lived in Nashville, Tennessee. This table comes from immunoSEQ multiplex PCR, and its TCRdb copy is limited to in-frame clones, with some not included. This sample carries 800,000 or so clones, about 96% of them seen once, and the ten largest clones take approximately 0.2%. The CDR3 totals 14 residues. V was shortened by 5 bases and J by 1 base, with 9 bases between the two germline ends. Germline V gives CDR1 SEHNR, CDR2 FQNEAQ (reference sequence).

Sequences were obtained from naive CD8+ T cells sorted from blood. The TCR sequence derives from a man aged 30 to 39 in good health. V and J are TRBV7-9 and TRBJ2-4; D assignment may be TRBD1 or TRBD2 (5 bases each). This chain's CDR3 is CASSRGSAKNIQYF. CDR3 DNA: TGTGCCAGCAGCCGGGGCTCGGCCAAAAACATTCAGTACTTC.